The clone carrying this TCR beta chain has ten or more counts. Its specificity is unknown. The entry originates in a study of T cells in Graves' hyperthyroidism and ophthalmopathy. Findings of the study overall: In the blood, most expanded thyroid clonotypes above 0.001 appeared as well.

It was uncontrolled infection, other autoimmune disease, pregnancy or lactation that excluded patients. It was RNA transcripts that yielded the amplified TCR beta CDR3 regions. A first-round RT-PCR of the TCR CDR3 used the HTBI primer set. MiXCR was run by TCRdb on the multiplex PCR reads, yielding one entry per CDR3 protein. This sample has around 600,000 distinct CDR3 sequences, with roughly 15% found just once. Trimming pared 0 bases from V and 6 bases from J, leaving 8 bases between. Germline V gene data show CDR1 as MNHEY and CDR2 as SVGEGT. The CDR3 spans 13 residues. V is TRBV6-2 or TRBV6-3 and J is TRBJ1-1; D is uncertain. The sequence was collected from a woman between 50 and 59 years old with Graves' ophthalmopathy. Sequencing input: blood. The CDR3 DNA sequence: TGTGCCAGCAGTTACTCAGGGCTCCCTGAAGCTTTCTTT. This encodes CASSYSGLPEAFF.